This passage covers 5 T cell receptor beta chains from one sample sequenced in a study of blood T cell repertoires in COVID-19. Using immunoSEQ multiplex PCR, the repertoire was profiled, and TCRdb retains in-frame clones only, with some absent. The sample lists under 250,000 clones, about 86% occurring once. What was sequenced was PBMCs or T cells enriched from blood (not recorded which). These receptors all come from a middle-aged woman with acute COVID-19.

CDR3 sequence: CASSPTHGTGHYEQYF. CDR3 DNA sequence: TGTGCCAGCAGCCCAACACACGGGACAGGGCATTACGAGCAGTACTTC. The gene calls are TRBV5-8 and TRBJ2-7; 9 bases agree with TRBD1. The CDR3 extends over 16 amino acids. The trim removed 4 bases at V and 4 bases at J, leaving 12 bases unmatched. Per the germline V gene, CDR1 is SGHTS and CDR2 is YDEGEE. Filled out from reference TRBV5-8 and TRBJ2-7, the complete variable domain reads EAGVTQSPTHLIKTRGQQATLRCSPISGHTSVYWYQQALGLGLQFLLWYDEGEERNRGNFPPRFSGRQFPNYSSELNVNALELEDSALYLCASSPTHGTGHYEQYFGPGTRLTVT.

V and J are TRBV19 and TRBJ1-5; 7 bases are a match to TRBD1. The trim removed 3 bases at V and 0 bases at J, leaving 14 bases unmatched. From germline, CDR1 is LNHDA and CDR2 SQIVND (reference sequence). CDR3 size: 19 residues. CDR3 residues: CASSITRTGRSNSNQPQHF. The CDR3 coding sequence is TGTGCCAGTAGTATCACAAGGACAGGCCGTAGTAATAGCAATCAGCCCCAGCATTTT.

The chain has TRBV30 and TRBJ1-3; no reliable D call. The germline gives CDR1 GTSNPN, CDR2 SVGIG (reference sequence). The ends were cut back, 2 bases at V and 4 bases at J, with 12 bases in the middle. CDR3 length equals 14 residues. In DNA, the CDR3 is TGTGCCTGGAGTCTAGGGAGTCCGGGAAACACCATATATTTT. This encodes CAWSLGSPGNTIYF.

The chain couples TRBV5-1 to TRBJ2-1, with D perhaps TRBD2 (5 bases). V lost 3 bases and J 7 bases, leaving 20 bases between the germline ends. This CDR3 has 16 amino acids. Germline V CDR1 and CDR2: SGHRS, YFSETQ. The CDR3 region is CASSSLSLGPQNEQFF. DNA of the CDR3: TGCGCCAGCAGCTCGCTATCACTAGGGCCTCAAAATGAGCAGTTCTTC.

This chain connects TRBV19 to TRBJ2-7; 8 bases map to TRBD1. The CDR3 runs to 15 residues. Trimming cost V 6 bases and J 0 bases; bases outside gene matches: 7. Germline-derived CDR1 and CDR2 are LNHDA and SQIVND (reference sequence). The CDR3 nucleotides read TGTGCCAGTAGGCCAACAGGGGGTGCCTCCTACGAGCAGTACTTC. This gives the protein CASRPTGGASYEQYF. Drawing the rest from reference TRBV19 and TRBJ2-7, the complete variable domain is DGGITQSPKYLFRKEGQNVTLSCEQNLNHDAMYWYRQDPGQGLRLIYYSQIVNDFQKGDIAEGYSVSREKKESFPLTVTSAQKNPTAFYLCASRPTGGASYEQYFGPGTRLTVT.